The 27 T cell receptor beta chains below all came from one sample that was sequenced in a study of blood T cell repertoires in COVID-19. Only in-frame clones appear in the TCRdb table, and some are missing; sequencing was by immunoSEQ multiplex PCR. Of roughly 100,000 clones in the sample, about 90% were seen once. Sample: peripheral blood. The receptors were gathered from a man aged 18-30 years with acute or convalescent COVID-19.

The rearrangement links TRBV5-1 to TRBJ1-2; maybe TRBD1 (5 bases). The V end was cut by 7 bases, the J end by 7 bases, with 20 bases between. There are 14 residues in the CDR3. The germline V gene encodes CDR1 SGHRS and CDR2 YFSETQ. The CDR3 is CASRAVAGGRGYTF. As DNA, the CDR3 is TGCGCCAGCCGTGCTGTGGCGGGGGGTCGTGGCTACACCTTC.

The V gene is TRBV6-5, the J gene TRBJ1-4; D not certain. Between the trimmed V and J ends, which lost 2 bases and 5 bases, there was a span of 12 bases. Germline CDR1 MNHEY, CDR2 SVGAGI. This CDR3 region has 15 residues. CDR3 coding DNA: TGTGCCAGCAGTTACGAGGGAAGCGAAAATGAAAAACTGTTTTTT. Translation: CASSYEGSENEKLFF.

This chain uses TRBV12-5 with TRBJ1-2; no reliable D call. V dropped 2 bases and J dropped 2 bases, with 3 bases sitting between them. Germline values: CDR1 LGHNT, CDR2 FRNRAP. This CDR3 has 12 residues. CDR3 region: CASGLPNYGYTF. The CDR3 DNA is TGTGCTAGTGGTTTGCCAAACTATGGCTACACCTTC.

The chain has TRBV7-2 and TRBJ2-6; D possibly corresponds to TRBD1 (5 bases). The germline gives CDR1 SGHTA, CDR2 FQGNSA. The CDR3 length is 14 residues. Trimming took off 6 bases at V and 5 bases at J, with 11 bases between the two ends. The CDR3 region is CASRRQGRANVLTF. The CDR3 DNA sequence: TGTGCCAGCAGGCGGCAGGGAAGGGCCAACGTCCTGACTTTC.

The CDR3 here is CASSTWGNYGYTF. CDR3 bases: TGTGCCAGCAGTACGTGGGGCAACTATGGCTACACCTTC. V usage is TRBV2 and J usage is TRBJ1-2; weak D call: TRBD1 (5 bases). Trimming pared 5 bases from V and 2 bases from J, leaving 9 bases between. The CDR3 has 13 residues. Germline V lookup: CDR1 SNHLY, CDR2 FYNNEI.

The chain recombines TRBV11-2 with TRBJ1-2; tentatively, D is TRBD1 (6 bases). V was shortened by 0 bases and J by 7 bases, with 12 bases between the two germline ends. The CDR3 is made up of 14 amino acids. The germline gives CDR1 SGHAT, CDR2 FQNNGV. The CDR3 is CASSLEQGQRGYTF. The DNA of the CDR3 is TGTGCCAGCAGCTTAGAACAAGGACAGCGTGGCTACACCTTC.

This clone was detected once. V is TRBV20-1 and J is TRBJ2-7, with 7 bases matching TRBD1. V shed 3 bases and J 4 bases; nucleotides not matched to a gene: 12. This CDR3 comprises 15 residues. Germline CDR1 DFQATT, CDR2 SNEGSKA (reference sequence). The CDR3 DNA reads as TGCAGTGCTAGTTCGCGACAGGGCCACCTTTACGAGCAGTACTTC. Its translation: CSASSRQGHLYEQYF.

The rearrangement uses TRBV9 and TRBJ1-2, with D tentatively TRBD1 (6 bases). Per the germline V gene, CDR1 is SGDLS and CDR2 is YYNGEE. This CDR3 has 15 residues. Trimming left V 3 bases short and J 4 bases short, with 16 bases between. The CDR3 loop is CASSASGVYSYGYTF. In DNA form, the CDR3 reads TGTGCCAGCAGCGCCTCAGGGGTGTACAGCTATGGCTACACCTTC. The full variable domain, completed using reference TRBV9 and TRBJ1-2, is DSGVTQTPKHLITATGQRVTLRCSPRSGDLSVYWYQQSLDQGLQFLIQYYNGEERAKGNILERFSAQQFPDLHSELNLSSLELGDSALYFCASSASGVYSYGYTFGSGTRLTVV.

The CDR3: CASSYVRGNTEAFF. CDR3 in DNA: TGTGCCAGCTCCTACGTAAGGGGCAACACTGAAGCTTTCTTT. This chain connects TRBV6-5 to TRBJ1-1; D perhaps matches TRBD1 (5 bases). In germline, CDR1 is MNHEY, CDR2 SVGAGI. V was cut by 8 bases and J by 2 bases, with 15 bases left in between. The CDR3 loop spans 14 amino acids.

The V and J genes are TRBV9 and TRBJ1-1; D is uncertain. V lost 2 bases and J lost 2, with 16 bases in between. Germline V gene data show CDR1 as SGDLS and CDR2 as YYNGEE. This CDR3 contains 16 residues. CDR3 nucleotides: TGTGCCAGCAGCGTCAACCCCGGACGGGAAAACACTGAAGCTTTCTTT. Protein product: CASSVNPGRENTEAFF.

The genes are TRBV18 and TRBJ2-1, with TRBD1 matching over 7 bases. The junction had 5 bases not matched to a gene; V was cut back by 2 bases and J by 4 bases. The germline CDR1 and CDR2 sequences are KGHSH and LQKENI. The CDR3 contains 15 residues. CDR3 in DNA: TGTGCCAGCTCACCAATGAACAGGGGATACAATGAGCAGTTCTTC. It is translated as CASSPMNRGYNEQFF.

This chain links TRBV19 with TRBJ1-2; 10 bases agree with TRBD1. The CDR3 is made up of 16 amino acids. CDR1 is LNHDA and CDR2 is SQIVND in the germline V gene (reference sequence). With 7 bases clipped from V and 1 base from J, the junction kept 9 bases outside the gene matches. The CDR3: CASTLTGGLFNYGYTF. The CDR3 DNA reads as TGTGCCAGTACCCTGACAGGGGGCTTGTTTAACTATGGCTACACCTTC.

CDR3 bases: TGCGCCAGCAGTGGGAGGGTCTCTGGAAACACCATATATTTT. Its protein is CASSGRVSGNTIYF. The chain carries TRBV5-1 and TRBJ1-3, with no clear D. Per germline, CDR1 SGHRS and CDR2 YFSETQ. Trimming stripped 5 bases from V and 0 bases from J, with 9 bases between. This CDR3 is built from 14 residues.

V is TRBV6-5 and J is TRBJ1-1; 7 bases align to TRBD1. J gave up 5 bases and V 2 bases, and 8 bases lay outside the gene matches. The germline V gene encodes CDR1 MNHEY and CDR2 SVGAGI. This CDR3 is 15 amino acids long. DNA for the CDR3: TGTGCCAGCAGTTACAGAGGGGGCATGGGGACTGAAGCTTTCTTT. It translates to CASSYRGGMGTEAFF.

V usage is TRBV7-9 and J usage is TRBJ1-5; no firm D call. This CDR3 is 12 amino acids long. Germline V gene sequence: CDR1 SEHNR, CDR2 FQNEAQ (reference sequence). V lost 0 bases and J lost 6, with 3 bases in between. The chain's CDR3 is CASSLAGQPQHF. The CDR3 nucleotides read TGTGCCAGCAGCTTAGCCGGTCAGCCCCAGCATTTT.

The chain uses TRBV9 and TRBJ1-2; D not certain. Germline assignment: CDR1 SGDLS and CDR2 YYNGEE. The CDR3 is 13 amino acids. The V gene lost 3 bases and the J gene lost 4 bases, with 10 bases spanning the gap. The CDR3 is CASSAREAYGYTF. CDR3 in DNA: TGTGCCAGCAGCGCACGAGAGGCCTATGGCTACACCTTC.

V and J are TRBV28 and TRBJ1-2; TRBD1 is a possible D gene (5 bases). V lost 6 bases to trimming and J lost 4 bases, with 21 bases between them. The CDR3 consists of 16 residues. Germline CDR1 MDHEN, CDR2 SYDVKM. The CDR3 DNA follows: TGTGCCAGCAGCTCCCGAATCCATTCGGGGGGCTATGGCTACACCTTC. Residues: CASSSRIHSGGYGYTF.

The rearrangement links TRBV7-6 to TRBJ2-7; 14 bases line up with TRBD2. Germline trimming cut 1 base from V and 4 bases from J; bases unmatched to any gene: 3. The germline gives CDR1 SGHVS, CDR2 FNYEAQ. This CDR3 contains 16 residues. For the CDR3, the DNA is TGTGCCAGCAGCTTAGGACTAGCGGGAGGGCCGTACGAGCAGTACTTC. This sequence encodes CASSLGLAGGPYEQYF.

The rearrangement links TRBV3-1 (or the pseudogene TRBV3-2) to TRBJ2-7; no firm D call. The CDR3 is 14 residues long. The V end lost 1 base, the J end lost 2 bases, and 9 bases lay between the germline ends. Germline CDR1 and CDR2: LGHDT and YNNKEL (reference sequence). This CDR3 is CASSQGLGTYEQYF. CDR3 DNA: TGTGCCAGCAGCCAAGGGCTAGGAACCTACGAGCAGTACTTC.

The rearrangement links TRBV5-6 to TRBJ1-1, with D perhaps matching TRBD1 (5 bases). CDR3 size: 13 residues. Germline CDR1 is SGHDT and CDR2 is YYEEEE. Trimming cost V 2 bases and J 5 bases, with 10 bases left between them. The CDR3 DNA reads as TGTGCCAGCAGCTTTTACGGGGGGACTGAAGCTTTCTTT. Translated: CASSFYGGTEAFF. Filled out from reference TRBV5-6 and TRBJ1-1, the complete variable domain reads DAGVTQSPTHLIKTRGQQVTLRCSPKSGHDTVSWYQQALGQGPQFIFQYYEEEERQRGNFPDRFSGHQFPNYSSELNVNALLLGDSALYLCASSFYGGTEAFFGQGTRLTVV.

This chain links TRBV6-5 with TRBJ2-7, with unresolved D. Germline V gives CDR1 MNHEY, CDR2 SVGAGI. This CDR3 region has 13 residues. V was pared by 8 bases and J by 0 bases, with 11 bases between. CDR3 nucleotide sequence: TGTGCCAGCCTCCCAGGTAGCTCCTACGAGCAGTACTTC. Amino acids: CASLPGSSYEQYF.

The chain carries TRBV19 and TRBJ1-4; 10 positions agree with TRBD1. The CDR3 length is 16 residues. J gave up 2 bases and V 4 bases, and 4 bases lay outside the gene matches. Germline V gene data show CDR1 as LNHDA and CDR2 as SQIVND (reference sequence). The CDR3 protein is CASSTDRGRTNEKLFF. CDR3 sequence (DNA): TGTGCCAGTAGTACCGACAGGGGGCGGACTAATGAAAAACTGTTTTTT.

The chain recombines TRBV29-1 with TRBJ2-6; D is possibly TRBD2 (5 bases). Germline CDR1 SQVTM, CDR2 ANQGSEA. Trimming pared 3 bases from V and 2 bases from J, leaving 11 bases between. This CDR3 spans 15 amino acids. CDR3 DNA: TGCAGCGTTGATGAGGGCCAAACTGGGGCCAACGTCCTGACTTTC. Protein product: CSVDEGQTGANVLTF.

The V gene is TRBV25-1, the J gene TRBJ1-6, with 7 bases lining up with TRBD1. V lost 7 bases, J lost 9 bases, and 12 bases stayed unmatched. Per germline, CDR1 MGHDK and CDR2 SYGVNS. The CDR3 extends over 15 amino acids. In DNA, the CDR3 is TGTGCCAGCACCAGAGGGGGCGAGGGGGTTTCACCCCTCCACTTT. Translating it yields CASTRGGEGVSPLHF.

This chain connects TRBV9 to TRBJ2-7; 8 bases map to TRBD1. V shed 2 bases, J shed 1 base, and the junction held 2 bases outside the gene matches. Germline values: CDR1 SGDLS, CDR2 YYNGEE. This CDR3 contains 14 residues. CDR3: CASSVDRGSYEQYF. The CDR3 DNA sequence: TGTGCCAGCAGCGTTGACAGGGGATCCTACGAGCAGTACTTC. The whole variable domain, filled in from reference TRBV9 and TRBJ2-7, reads DSGVTQTPKHLITATGQRVTLRCSPRSGDLSVYWYQQSLDQGLQFLIQYYNGEERAKGNILERFSAQQFPDLHSELNLSSLELGDSALYFCASSVDRGSYEQYFGPGTRLTVT.

The chain couples TRBV29-1 to TRBJ2-1; 7 bases are a match to TRBD2. CDR3 size: 15 residues. Per the germline V gene, CDR1 is SQVTM and CDR2 is ANQGSEA. Trimming removed 6 bases from V and 11 bases from J; junction bases left unmatched: 19. In DNA form, the CDR3 reads TGCAGCGTGGCGGGACTACCGGTTGGGGGAAATCAGCAGTTCTTC. Translated: CSVAGLPVGGNQQFF.

The rearrangement joins TRBV7-2 to TRBJ2-7, with 7 bases aligning to TRBD1. The V and J ends lost 6 bases and 0 bases, in that order; junction bases with no gene match: 8. The CDR3 covers 15 residues. The germline gives CDR1 SGHTA, CDR2 FQGNSA. The CDR3 DNA reads as TGTGCCAGCAGTTTTGTGGGGACAGCCTCCTACGAGCAGTACTTC. Protein: CASSFVGTASYEQYF.